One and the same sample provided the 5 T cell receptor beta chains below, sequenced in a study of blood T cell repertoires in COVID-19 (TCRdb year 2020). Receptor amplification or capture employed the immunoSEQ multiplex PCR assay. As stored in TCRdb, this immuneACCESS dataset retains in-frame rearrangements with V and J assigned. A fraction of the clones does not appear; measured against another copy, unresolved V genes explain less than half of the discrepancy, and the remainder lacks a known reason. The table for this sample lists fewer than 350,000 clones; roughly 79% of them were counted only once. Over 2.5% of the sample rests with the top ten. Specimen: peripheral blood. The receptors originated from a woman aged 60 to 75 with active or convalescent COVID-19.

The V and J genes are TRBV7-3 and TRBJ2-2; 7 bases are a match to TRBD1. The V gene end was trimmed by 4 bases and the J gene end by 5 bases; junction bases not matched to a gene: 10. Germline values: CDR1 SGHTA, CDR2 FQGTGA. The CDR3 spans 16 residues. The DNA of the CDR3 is TGTGCCAGCAGCTCCGGGACAGCTGAAAAAACCGGGGAGCTGTTTTTT. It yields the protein CASSSGTAEKTGELFF.

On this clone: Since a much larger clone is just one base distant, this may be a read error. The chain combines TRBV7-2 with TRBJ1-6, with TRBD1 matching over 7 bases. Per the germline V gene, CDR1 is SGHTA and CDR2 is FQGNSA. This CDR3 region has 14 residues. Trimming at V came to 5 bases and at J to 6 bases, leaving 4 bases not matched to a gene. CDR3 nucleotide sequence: TGTGCCAGCAGCCAGGGACAGTTTAATTCACCCCTCCACTTT. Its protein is CASSQGQFNSPLHF.

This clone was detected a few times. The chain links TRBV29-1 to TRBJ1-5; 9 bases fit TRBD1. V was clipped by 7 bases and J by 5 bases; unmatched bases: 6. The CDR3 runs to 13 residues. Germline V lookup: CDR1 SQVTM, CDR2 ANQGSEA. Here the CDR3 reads CSAIDRGDQPQHF. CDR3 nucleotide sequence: TGCAGCGCAATAGACAGGGGGGATCAGCCCCAGCATTTT.

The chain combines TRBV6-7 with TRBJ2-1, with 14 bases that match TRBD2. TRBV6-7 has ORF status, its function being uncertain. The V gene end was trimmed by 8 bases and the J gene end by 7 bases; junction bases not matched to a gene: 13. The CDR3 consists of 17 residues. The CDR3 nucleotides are TGTGCCAGCCTTCATGACATACGACTAGCGGGGGGGAATGAGCAGTTCTTC. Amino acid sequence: CASLHDIRLAGGNEQFF.

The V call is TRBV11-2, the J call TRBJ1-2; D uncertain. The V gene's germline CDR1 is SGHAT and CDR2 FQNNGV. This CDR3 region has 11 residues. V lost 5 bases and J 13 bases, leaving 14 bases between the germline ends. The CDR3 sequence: CASSPTFPRTF. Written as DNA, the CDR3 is TGTGCCAGCAGCCCGACTTTCCCCCGCACCTTC.